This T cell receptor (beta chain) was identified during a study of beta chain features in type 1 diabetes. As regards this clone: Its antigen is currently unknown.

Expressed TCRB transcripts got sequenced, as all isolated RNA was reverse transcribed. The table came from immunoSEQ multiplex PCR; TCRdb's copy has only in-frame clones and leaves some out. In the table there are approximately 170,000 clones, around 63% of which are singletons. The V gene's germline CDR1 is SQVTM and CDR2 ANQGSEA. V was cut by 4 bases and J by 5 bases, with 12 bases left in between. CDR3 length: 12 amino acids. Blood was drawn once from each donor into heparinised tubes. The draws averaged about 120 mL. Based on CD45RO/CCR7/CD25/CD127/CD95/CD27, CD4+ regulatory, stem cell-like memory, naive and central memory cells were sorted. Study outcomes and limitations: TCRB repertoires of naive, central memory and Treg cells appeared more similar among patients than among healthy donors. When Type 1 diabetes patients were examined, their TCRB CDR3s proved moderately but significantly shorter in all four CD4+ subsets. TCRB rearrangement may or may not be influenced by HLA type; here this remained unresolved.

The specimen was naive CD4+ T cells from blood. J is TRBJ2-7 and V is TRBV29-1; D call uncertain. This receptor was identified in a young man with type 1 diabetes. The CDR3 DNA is TGCAGCGTTGCGGGCCCTCAGGACGAGCAGTACTTC. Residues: CSVAGPQDEQYF.